This T cell receptor (beta chain) is drawn from a study of early T cells in non-severe SARS-CoV-2 infection. Trimming cost V 1 base and J 8 bases; bases outside gene matches: 12. Germline CDR1 LGHNA, CDR2 YNFKEQ. This CDR3 has 17 residues. Attachment of unique molecular identifiers to individual cDNA molecules was performed. TCRdb independently ran MiXCR on the 5' RACE reads; one entry per CDR3 protein. The table includes just under 65,000 distinct CDR3 sequences, almost 9% detected once. This clonotype was counted ten times or more. The TCR sequence derives from an adult who was a healthcare worker with PCR-confirmed SARS-CoV-2 infection or an uninfected control (not recorded which). Specimen: whole blood, collected at baseline. This chain connects TRBV4-2 to TRBJ2-1, with TRBD2 matching 9 bases. The CDR3 loop is CASSQVNSGRRGDEQFF. CDR3 coding DNA: TGTGCCAGCAGCCAAGTCAATAGCGGGAGAAGGGGGGATGAGCAGTTCTTC.